This T cell receptor (beta chain) was captured in a study of cytomegalovirus exposure and HLA in healthy donors. This clone was counted between two and nine times. What it recognizes is unknown. Whole-study findings and limits: A later analysis found that most CMV-associated TCR beta chains appeared HLA-restricted. Later analysis revealed greater clonal expansion in HLA-associated TCR beta chains than in equally common others. The authors later linked a missense DCLRE1C variant to TCR beta V- and J-gene trimming.

With 60 Vbeta and 13 Jbeta primers, the PCR was carried out. How the authors handled the data: A follow-up analysis tallied about 80 million unique TCR beta chains, roughly 11 million shared. Repertoires were generated with immunoSEQ multiplex PCR, while TCRdb's copy carries only in-frame clones and drops some. D and trimming were read from the DNA, whereas the V and J calls and clone size are those reported in that table. The sample contains 130,000 or so clones, 80% to 90% of which appear only once. The source is a woman in her 30s in good health and CMV-seronegative. Sequencing input: PBMCs.

Here the CDR3 DNA reads TGTGCCAGCAGCACTGAGCGGGGGGCAGACCAAGAGACCCAGTACTTC. This codes for CASSTERGADQETQYF. V gene TRBV13 combines with J gene TRBJ2-5; 9 nucleotides align to TRBD2. Germline lookup yields CDR1 PRHDT and CDR2 FYEKMQ (reference sequence). The CDR3 is 16 residues long. The trim removed 5 bases at V and 0 bases at J, leaving 7 bases unmatched.